These 4 T cell receptor beta chains were sequenced from one sample in a study of T cells in Graves' hyperthyroidism and ophthalmopathy. RNA transcripts provided the source from which TCR beta CDR3 regions were amplified. The HTBI primer set was used in a first-round RT-PCR of the TCR CDR3. TCRdb re-analysed the multiplex PCR reads in MiXCR, keeping a single row per CDR3 protein. The sample contains about 500,000 distinct CDR3 sequences, about 45% of which appear only once. Sequencing was performed on peripheral blood or thyroid tissue (not recorded which). The receptors stem from an adult woman with Graves' disease, either hyperthyroidism or ophthalmopathy (not recorded which).

The genes are TRBV4-3 and TRBJ1-1; tentatively, D is TRBD1 (6 bases). The CDR3 consists of 14 residues. Germline V lookup: CDR1 LGHNA, CDR2 YSLEER. Trimming stripped 0 bases from V and 6 bases from J, with 11 bases between. In DNA form, the CDR3 reads TGCGCCAGCAGCCAAGACGGGACATTTGCTGAAGCTTTCTTT. It yields the protein CASSQDGTFAEAFF.

This clonotype was observed many times. The CDR3 loop reads CSARAGTDYGYTF. CDR3 nucleotide sequence: TGCAGTGCTAGAGCAGGGACCGACTATGGCTACACCTTC. This chain uses TRBV20-1 with TRBJ1-2; D is perhaps TRBD1 (5 bases). The V gene lost 1 base and the J gene lost 3 bases, with 9 bases spanning the gap. CDR1 and CDR2 from the germline V gene are DFQATT and SNEGSKA (reference sequence). The CDR3 loop spans 13 amino acids.

The chain recombines TRBV28 with TRBJ2-7, with TRBD2 matching over 8 bases. Germline CDR1 MDHEN, CDR2 SYDVKM. The CDR3 contains 19 residues. V trimming: 2 bases; J trimming: 4 bases; junction bases outside the gene matches: 19. CDR3 sequence: CASSLPSKLSGIPFYEQYF. The DNA of the CDR3 is TGTGCCAGCAGTTTACCGTCCAAACTTAGCGGGATCCCATTTTACGAGCAGTACTTC.

This clonotype was counted only a few times. The rearrangement joins TRBV20-1 to TRBJ2-7; D may be TRBD2 (6 bases). Germline CDR1 DFQATT, CDR2 SNEGSKA (reference sequence). This CDR3 has 13 amino acids. Trimming removed 3 bases at V and 4 bases at J, with 13 bases between. Here the CDR3 reads CSASVGSSYEQYF. The CDR3 region has the DNA TGCAGTGCTAGTGTCGGGAGTTCGTACGAGCAGTACTTC.